The rows below give T cell receptor beta chains drawn from one sample of a study of beta chain features in type 1 diabetes. Sequencing was performed with immunoSEQ multiplex PCR; in TCRdb, only in-frame clones are kept and a portion is missing. The sample lists roughly 610,000 clones; about 14% were seen once. The sequenced material came from naive CD4+ T cells from blood. The source is a man aged 18 to 30 in good health. The CDR3 runs from the conserved cysteine through the conserved F or W. The order of the fields is clone size, V gene, D gene, CDR3 length, J gene, CDR3 DNA, CDR3 protein. A D gene is named only where the DNA matches it firmly. The size entry is marked missing in some rows and otherwise reads once, few, many or a size class.

>.|TRBV27|.|15|TRBJ2-3
TGTGCCAGCAGTAGGGAGTGGGGCCGCACAGATACGCAGTATTTT
CASSREWGRTDTQYF
>.|TRBV19|.|12|TRBJ2-3
TGTGCCAGTAGTCCCCCGACAGATACGCAGTATTTT
CASSPPTDTQYF
>.|TRBV7-2|.|12|TRBJ2-5
TGTGCCAGCAGCCTCGAACGAACTACCCAGTACTTC
CASSLERTTQYF
>few|TRBV6-5|TRBD1|13|TRBJ2-7
TGTGCCAGCGGGTCAAGGGGGCGTGGAGAGCAGTACTTC
CASGSRGRGEQYF
>.|TRBV28|.|10|TRBJ2-7
TGTGCCTCTGGGTATAACGAGCAGTACTTC
CASGYNEQYF
>few|TRBV10-3|.|13|TRBJ2-7
TGTGCCATCAGTGAGTCCGGTAGATACGAGCAGTACTTC
CAISESGRYEQYF
>few|TRBV2|.|15|TRBJ1-1
TGTGCCAGCAGTCACAGGGCGCTGGGGAACACTGAAGCTTTCTTT
CASSHRALGNTEAFF
>few|TRBV30|.|12|TRBJ1-2
TGTGCCTGGAGTGTGTCCGGGTCCGGCTACACCTTC
CAWSVSGSGYTF
>few|TRBV30|.|16|TRBJ1-6
TGTGCCTGGAGTGTAGGGGCAGGGCGGCATAATTCACCCCTCCACTTT
CAWSVGAGRHNSPLHF
>.|TRBV15|.|17|TRBJ2-1
TGTGCCACCAGCAGAGTGCCCCCCAGGGGGGGTGGCAATGAGCAGTTCTTC
CATSRVPPRGGGNEQFF
>.|TRBV28|.|13|TRBJ2-7
TGTGCCAGCAGTCCGGAAGTCTCCTACGAGCAGTACTTC
CASSPEVSYEQYF
>.|TRBV6-1|TRBD1|13|TRBJ2-3
TGTGCCAGCAGTGAAGACACAGGGGGCGCGCAGTATTTT
CASSEDTGGAQYF
>.|TRBV2|TRBD1|16|TRBJ1-1
TGTGCCAGCAGCCGACAGGGAGGGGAGGCGAAAGGTTTGGCTTTCTTT
CASSRQGGEAKGLAFF
>few|TRBV9|.|15|TRBJ2-2
TGTGCCAGCAGCGTAGCTCCCGCTAACACCGGGGAGCTGTTTTTT
CASSVAPANTGELFF
>.|TRBV30|.|15|TRBJ1-2
TGTGCCTGGAGTTTTCTCGCGAGGTTGGGGTACGGCTACACCTTC
CAWSFLARLGYGYTF
>few|TRBV6-5|.|15|TRBJ1-3
TGTGCCAGCAGTTACTCGCAAGCCTCTGGAAACACCATATATTTT
CASSYSQASGNTIYF
>few|TRBV29-1|TRBD1|13|TRBJ2-2
TGCAGCGTTGGACAGGGGAGCCCCGGGGAGCTGTTTTTT
CSVGQGSPGELFF
>.|TRBV9|TRBD1|14|TRBJ1-4
TGTGCCAGCAGCCCCGGACAGGGAGGTGAAAAACTGTTTTTT
CASSPGQGGEKLFF
>few|TRBV7-2|TRBD2|15|TRBJ2-7
TGTGCCAGCAGCCTCATCCCGACTAGCGGGATCGAGCAGTACTTC
CASSLIPTSGIEQYF
>.|TRBV18|TRBD1|15|TRBJ2-7
TGTGCCAGCTTCACAGGGGACAGGGGTCCAGCCGAGCAGTACTTC
CASFTGDRGPAEQYF
>few|TRBV27|.|14|TRBJ2-7
TGTGCCAGCAGTCCCCTGACTCCAGACTACGAGCAGTACTTC
CASSPLTPDYEQYF
>few|TRBV7-9|.|14|TRBJ2-7
TGTGCCAGCAGCTTATTGGGTCGATTTGACGAGCAGTACTTC
CASSLLGRFDEQYF
>.|TRBV15|TRBD2|15|TRBJ2-1
TGTGCCACCAGCAGAGCTAGCGGGAGTCCCAATGAGCAGTTCTTC
CATSRASGSPNEQFF
>.|TRBV9|TRBD2|15|TRBJ2-7
TGTGCCAGCAGCGTAGCCGGGGGGGCAAGGAGCGAGCAGTACTTC
CASSVAGGARSEQYF
>.|TRBV5-4|TRBD1|17|TRBJ2-1
TGTGCCAGCAGTTATCCGGGACAGGGGTTCCCTTGGGATGAGCAGTTCTTC
CASSYPGQGFPWDEQFF
>few|TRBV7-8|.|13|TRBJ1-2
TGTGCCAGCAGCTTACAGACTAACTATGGCTACACCTTC
CASSLQTNYGYTF
>few|TRBV5-1|.|13|TRBJ2-7
TGCGCCAGCAGTGAGTTCTCGACCTACGAGCAGTACTTC
CASSEFSTYEQYF
>few|TRBV7-9|.|15|TRBJ2-1
TGTGCCAGCAGCTTAGTGGACCGAGGCCCCAATGAGCAGTTCTTC
CASSLVDRGPNEQFF
>.|TRBV10-3|TRBD2|16|TRBJ2-3
TGTGCCATCAGTTTCGGACTAGCGGGAGTTAAGGATACGCAGTATTTT
CAISFGLAGVKDTQYF
>.|TRBV18|.|16|TRBJ2-6
TGTGCCAGCTCACAAGGACTTCATCAGGGGGCCAACGTCCTGACTTTC
CASSQGLHQGANVLTF
>few|TRBV7-9|TRBD2|19|TRBJ2-7
TGTGCCAGCAGCTTAGTCCTGAGCAGCGGGAGCGCCCGCAGACACGAGCAGTACTTC
CASSLVLSSGSARRHEQYF
>.|TRBV15|.|15|TRBJ1-2
TGTGCCACCAGCAGAGGCGACAGGCCTGGATACGGCTACACCTTC
CATSRGDRPGYGYTF
>few|TRBV13|.|15|TRBJ2-4
TGTGCCAGCAGCTCGAGGTGGCTAGCCAAAAACATTCAGTACTTC
CASSSRWLAKNIQYF
>few|TRBV6-6|.|13|TRBJ2-5
TGTGCCAGCAGTTACAGGGGGAGAGAGACCCAGTACTTC
CASSYRGRETQYF
>.|TRBV29-1|.|11|TRBJ1-2
TGCAGCGTTGGGGACAACTATGGCTACACCTTC
CSVGDNYGYTF
>.|TRBV5-4|.|15|TRBJ1-2
TGTGCCAGCAGCTTGGTACAGGCCCTACCCTATGGCTACACCTTC
CASSLVQALPYGYTF
>.|TRBV4-3|TRBD1|14|TRBJ1-3
TGCGCCAGCAGCCAACAGGGGGCTGGAAACACCATATATTTT
CASSQQGAGNTIYF
>few|TRBV16|.|14|TRBJ2-7
TGTGCCAGCAGCCGCCGGGCCACGTCCTACGAGCAGTACTTC
CASSRRATSYEQYF
>.|TRBV27|.|13|TRBJ2-7
TGTGCCAGCAGTCGGACAGCCTCCTACGAGCAGTACTTC
CASSRTASYEQYF
>.|TRBV5-1|.|15|TRBJ1-2
TGCGCCAGCAGTCTAGAGGGAGCCCTCCACTATGGCTACACCTTC
CASSLEGALHYGYTF
>.|TRBV5-1|TRBD1|15|TRBJ1-6
TGCGCCAGCAGCTTGGCTGGACAGGGGCGCTCACCCCTCCACTTT
CASSLAGQGRSPLHF
>few|TRBV7-9|.|15|TRBJ2-5
TGTGCCAGCAGCCCAGAGGGGACTTCCCAAGAGACCCAGTACTTC
CASSPEGTSQETQYF
>few|TRBV7-3|TRBD2|14|TRBJ2-1
TGTGCCAGCAGCTTGACTAGCGATGAAAATGAGCAGTTCTTC
CASSLTSDENEQFF
>few|TRBV5-4|.|14|TRBJ1-2
TGTGCCAGCAGCGGTTCCCCGGAGGGCTATGGCTACACCTTC
CASSGSPEGYGYTF
>many|TRBV14|.|18|TRBJ2-3
TGTGCCAGCAGCCAACCCTGGCGGCAACCTGGGAGCACAGATACGCAGTATTTT
CASSQPWRQPGSTDTQYF